A selection of T cell receptor beta chains follows, all from one sample in a study of blood T cell repertoires in COVID-19. The repertoire was sequenced with immunoSEQ multiplex PCR; TCRdb's copy has only in-frame clones and lacks some. The table has hundreds of thousands of clones, 86% seen once. The specimen was PBMCs or T cells enriched from blood (not recorded which). The receptors shown here come from a woman aged 50 to 65 in a cohort exposed to, infected with or recovered from COVID-19 (not recorded which). Both conserved end residues are part of each CDR3. D genes are given only for firm matches. Clone size is stated in some rows and not others, as once, few, many or a class when expanded.

d_gene,j_gene,abundance,v_gene,CDR3aa,CDR3nt
TRBD1,TRBJ1-5,few,TRBV2,CASSSMTGGVQPQHF,TGTGCCAGCAGTTCGATGACAGGGGGAGTCCAGCCCCAGCATTTT
-,TRBJ2-7,-,TRBV29-1,CSVVLFPPYEQYF,TGCAGCGTTGTATTATTTCCCCCCTACGAGCAGTACTTC
TRBD1,TRBJ2-7,-,TRBV7-9,CASSFRGPYEQYF,TGTGCCAGCAGCTTTAGGGGGCCCTACGAGCAGTACTTC
-,TRBJ1-1,-,TRBV14,CASSRNRNTEAFF,TGTGCCAGCAGTCGAAATAGGAACACTGAAGCTTTCTTT
-,TRBJ1-2,-,TRBV15,CATSRDRVYYGYTF,TGTGCCACCAGCAGAGACAGGGTATACTATGGCTACACCTTC
TRBD1,TRBJ1-2,-,TRBV5-6,CASSWGTGLYYGYTF,TGTGCCAGCAGCTGGGGGACAGGGCTGTACTATGGCTACACCTTC
TRBD1,TRBJ1-5,-,TRBV2,CASNQGQRNQPQHF,TGTGCCAGTAACCAGGGACAGAGAAATCAGCCCCAGCATTTT
TRBD2,TRBJ2-1,-,TRBV7-2,CASRPGGAGSDEQFF,TGTGCCAGCAGGCCCGGGGGGGCAGGGTCGGATGAGCAGTTCTTC
TRBD1,TRBJ1-2,-,TRBV7-2,CASSLGQVQGAKGYTF,TGTGCCAGCAGCTTAGGCCAAGTACAGGGGGCGAAAGGCTACACCTTC
TRBD1,TRBJ2-5,-,TRBV19,CASRITGEKTQYF,TGTGCCAGCAGGATAACAGGGGAAAAGACCCAGTACTTC
TRBD2,TRBJ2-1,-,TRBV7-3,CASSLSVAGGPGEQFF,TGTGCCAGCAGCTTAAGTGTAGCGGGGGGGCCAGGTGAGCAGTTCTTC
-,TRBJ2-1,few,TRBV9,CASSVDGVYYNEQFF,TGTGCCAGCAGCGTAGACGGGGTTTACTACAATGAGCAGTTCTTC
-,TRBJ2-4,once,TRBV9,CASSVRPEVIDIQYF,TGTGCCAGCAGCGTAAGGCCGGAGGTCATCGACATTCAGTACTTC
TRBD2,TRBJ2-7,few,TRBV6-5,CASSDSGGAREQYF,TGTGCCAGCAGCGATAGCGGGGGGGCGAGAGAGCAGTACTTC